These 24 T cell receptor beta chains share one sample of origin, sequenced in a study of PD-1 blockade in classical Hodgkin lymphoma. Sequencing used immunoSEQ multiplex PCR; TCRdb keeps in-frame clones, though not all of them. Altogether thousands of clones are present, 63% being singletons, with the ten largest covering approximately 66%. Every one of the patients relapsed after autologous stem cell transplantation (brentuximab vedotin exposure was variable). Sequencing was performed on peripheral blood mononuclear cells (PBMCs), taken at baseline. All receptors come from a human donor with classical Hodgkin lymphoma.

This clone qualifies as medium-sized. The CDR3 nucleotides read TGCGCCAGCAGTCGGGACAGGGCGGCGGAAGCTTTCTTT. Its translation is CASSRDRAAEAFF. V is TRBV10-1 and J is TRBJ1-1, with 9 nucleotides matching TRBD1. This CDR3 region has 13 residues. After removal of 5 bases from V and 8 bases from J, the junction contained 6 bases not matched to a gene. Germline-derived CDR1 and CDR2 are WNHNN and SYGVQD (reference sequence).

The chain uses TRBV4-1 and TRBJ2-7, with TRBD2 matching 8 bases. V dropped 3 bases and J dropped 0; count of bases not matched to a gene: 7. Germline V lookup: CDR1 MGHRA, CDR2 YSYEKL. The CDR3 runs to 16 residues. CDR3 residues: CASSQDSGDFSYEQYF. Written as DNA, the CDR3 is TGCGCCAGCAGCCAGGATAGCGGGGACTTCTCCTACGAGCAGTACTTC.

The gene calls are TRBV28 and TRBJ1-5; D not certain. Germline lookup yields CDR1 MDHEN and CDR2 SYDVKM. Trimming pared 5 bases from V and 6 bases from J, leaving 8 bases between. The CDR3 runs 12 residues. CDR3 protein: CASSQEIQPQHF. CDR3 DNA sequence: TGTGCCAGCAGTCAAGAAATTCAGCCCCAGCATTTT. Based on the CDR3 plus reference TRBV28 and TRBJ1-5, the full variable domain is DVKVTQSSRYLVKRTGEKVFLECVQDMDHENMFWYRQDPGLGLRLIYFSYDVKMKEKGDIPEGYSVSREKKERFSLILESASTNQTSMYLCASSQEIQPQHFGDGTRLSIL.

This clone is a singleton in its sample. The chain combines TRBV6-5 with TRBJ1-3; no reliable D call. Trimming pared 4 bases from V and 0 bases from J, leaving 7 bases between. The CDR3 runs to 14 residues. The germline V gene encodes CDR1 MNHEY and CDR2 SVGAGI. The CDR3 sequence: CASSSVLSGNTIYF. The DNA for the CDR3 is TGTGCCAGCAGTTCGGTTCTCTCTGGAAACACCATATATTTT.

The chain combines TRBV19 with TRBJ1-5; D is uncertain. From germline, CDR1 is LNHDA and CDR2 SQIVND (reference sequence). V was shortened by 5 bases and J by 4 bases, with 15 bases between the two germline ends. The CDR3 contains 15 residues. CDR3 in DNA: TGTGCCAGTAGTCCCCCAGCAGGAAGAAATCAGCCCCAGCATTTT. Translating it yields CASSPPAGRNQPQHF.

This clone appeared a few times. The CDR3 DNA reads TGTGCCAGCAGCTCGGGGACAGGTTCCAATGGCTACACCTTC. Its protein product is CASSSGTGSNGYTF. The chain couples TRBV13 to TRBJ1-2, with TRBD1 identical over 8 bases. Germline V lookup: CDR1 PRHDT, CDR2 FYEKMQ (reference sequence). CDR3 size: 14 residues. V lost 4 bases to trimming and J lost 6 bases; unmatched junction nucleotides: 7.

The chain has TRBV7-3 and TRBJ2-1; 9 bases fit TRBD2. The germline V gene has CDR1 SGHTA and CDR2 FQGTGA. The CDR3 totals 15 residues. V shed 4 bases and J 9 bases; nucleotides not matched to a gene: 10. The CDR3 reads CASSSTRAGGSEQFF. In nucleotides, the CDR3 is TGTGCCAGCAGCTCCACTCGAGCGGGAGGTAGTGAGCAGTTCTTC.

This clone has a handful of counts. The chain has TRBV25-1 and TRBJ1-2; no firm D call. Germline V lookup: CDR1 MGHDK, CDR2 SYGVNS. The CDR3 is 12 amino acids. Trimming removed 3 bases at V and 5 bases at J, with 7 bases between. CDR3 in DNA: TGTGCCAGCAGTGACGCCGCTTATGGCTACACCTTC. The encoded protein is CASSDAAYGYTF.

CDR3 protein: CASSFRVDTQYF. CDR3 bases: TGTGCCAGCAGCTTTAGGGTAGATACGCAGTATTTT. The chain joins TRBV5-6 to TRBJ2-3, with D hard to call. The germline V gene has CDR1 SGHDT and CDR2 YYEEEE. Between the trimmed V and J ends, which lost 2 bases and 5 bases, there was a span of 6 bases. The CDR3 loop spans 12 amino acids. Using reference TRBV5-6 and TRBJ2-3 for the parts outside the CDR3, the full variable domain is DAGVTQSPTHLIKTRGQQVTLRCSPKSGHDTVSWYQQALGQGPQFIFQYYEEEERQRGNFPDRFSGHQFPNYSSELNVNALLLGDSALYLCASSFRVDTQYFGPGTRLTVL.

The chain joins TRBV30 to TRBJ2-1; D is uncertain. Trimming shortened V by 1 base and J by 10 bases, and 14 bases separated the two germline ends. CDR1 and CDR2 from the germline V gene are GTSNPN and SVGIG (reference sequence). The CDR3 spans 13 residues. Here the CDR3 reads CAWSARALGEQFF. The CDR3 coding sequence is TGTGCCTGGAGTGCCCGGGCCTTGGGGGAGCAGTTCTTC.

CDR3 protein: CASSLIRGSGRATGELFF. DNA for the CDR3: TGTGCCAGCAGTTTAATTCGAGGAAGCGGGAGGGCGACCGGGGAGCTGTTTTTT. The chain has TRBV27 and TRBJ2-2; TRBD2 agrees at 10 bases. V was clipped by 2 bases and J by 5 bases; unmatched bases: 11. The CDR3 loop spans 18 amino acids. Germline loops: CDR1 MNHEY, CDR2 SMNVEV (reference sequence).

The sample holds one count of this clone. The chain recombines TRBV18 with TRBJ2-5, with 8 bases fitting TRBD1. Germline loops: CDR1 KGHSH, CDR2 LQKENI. The CDR3 covers 16 residues. V gave up 6 bases and J gave up 4 bases; unmatched junction bases: 13. The CDR3 DNA reads TGTGCCAGCTCCCCTGGAGGACAGGGAGTTCGAGAGACCCAGTACTTC. Protein sequence: CASSPGGQGVRETQYF.

Points on this clone: A junction end diverges from the germline sequence, so it may reflect a read error. The same CDR3 also results from other DNA sequences found in this sample. The rearrangement joins TRBV27 to TRBJ2-2; D possibly matches TRBD1 or TRBD2 (5 bases each). The CDR3 covers 14 residues. From germline, CDR1 is MNHEY and CDR2 SMNVEV (reference sequence). CDR3 in DNA: TGTGCCAGCAGTTTCAGGGTGAGCACCGGGGAACTGTTTTTT. Translated: CASSFRVSTGELFF.

This clone came up a few times. This chain joins TRBV10-3 and TRBJ1-5, with TRBD1 as a possible D gene (5 bases). The CDR3 extends over 15 amino acids. V lost 0 bases and J 5 bases, leaving 11 bases between the germline ends. Germline V CDR1 and CDR2: ENHRY, SYGVKD. The CDR3 spells CAISESTREDQPQHF. As DNA, the CDR3 is TGTGCCATCAGTGAGTCGACCAGGGAAGATCAGCCCCAGCATTTT.

V and J are TRBV18 and TRBJ1-1; D gene ambiguous. The CDR3 extends over 15 amino acids. CDR1 KGHSH and CDR2 LQKENI come from the germline V gene. Trimming removed 1 base from V and 1 base from J, with 10 bases in between. In nucleotides, the CDR3 is TGTGCCAGCTCACCACGAGGCAGCCAGAACACTGAAGCTTTCTTT. Its protein product is CASSPRGSQNTEAFF.

The chain recombines TRBV28 with TRBJ1-6; a possible D gene is TRBD1 (6 bases). This CDR3 has 15 amino acids. The V end lost 3 bases, the J end lost 6 bases, and 12 bases lay between the germline ends. CDR1 and CDR2 from the germline V gene are MDHEN and SYDVKM. The CDR3 nucleotides are TGTGCCAGCAGTTTGAGGGGGGCCCGTAATTCACCCCTCCACTTT. It is translated as CASSLRGARNSPLHF. The full variable domain, in which reference TRBV28 and TRBJ1-6 provide the parts outside the CDR3, is DVKVTQSSRYLVKRTGEKVFLECVQDMDHENMFWYRQDPGLGLRLIYFSYDVKMKEKGDIPEGYSVSREKKERFSLILESASTNQTSMYLCASSLRGARNSPLHFGNGTRLTVT.

The rearrangement joins TRBV7-9 to TRBJ1-2, with TRBD1 identical over 9 bases. CDR1 and CDR2 (germline): SEHNR, FQNEAQ (reference sequence). V shed 0 bases, J shed 8 bases, and the junction held 4 bases outside the gene matches. CDR3 length equals 14 residues. DNA for the CDR3: TGTGCCAGCAGCTTAGCCGCTACAGGGGGCGGCTACACCTTC. Residues: CASSLAATGGGYTF.

This rearrangement joins TRBV5-3 to TRBJ1-1; a possible D gene is TRBD1 (5 bases). TRBV5-3 is an ORF, and what it does is uncertain. This CDR3 is built from 14 residues. V lost 4 bases and J 2 bases, leaving 12 bases between the germline ends. As DNA, the CDR3 is TGTGCCAGAAGCCCTCAGACAGACAACACTGAAGCTTTCTTT. Amino acids: CARSPQTDNTEAFF.

The chain uses TRBV7-9 and TRBJ1-4; 7 bases are a match to TRBD1. The V gene's germline CDR1 is SEHNR and CDR2 FQNEAQ (reference sequence). The CDR3 runs to 17 residues. Losses at the gene ends were 5 bases for V and 0 bases for J; bases not matched to a gene: 9. The CDR3 sequence: CASSPDRFTATNEKLFF. The CDR3 DNA sequence: TGTGCCAGCAGCCCGGACAGGTTCACCGCAACTAATGAAAAACTGTTTTTT. Complete variable domain (other parts from reference TRBV7-9 and TRBJ1-4): DTGVSQNPRHKITKRGQNVTFRCDPISEHNRLYWYRQTLGQGPEFLTYFQNEAQLEKSRLLSDRFSAERPKGSFSTLEIQRTEQGDSAMYLCASSPDRFTATNEKLFFGSGTQLSVL.

This clone occurred a few times. This chain uses TRBV10-1 with TRBJ2-2, with D perhaps TRBD2 (5 bases). Germline V gene lookup returns CDR1 WNHNN and CDR2 SYGVQD (reference sequence). V lost 11 bases, J lost 2 bases, and 12 bases lay in between. CDR3 length equals 13 residues. The CDR3 nucleotides read TGCGCCCCTTGGGAGAGAAACACCGGGGAGCTGTTTTTT. It codes for CAPWERNTGELFF.

There are a few counts of this clone. The genes are TRBV7-9 and TRBJ2-1; 9 nucleotides agree with TRBD1. CDR3 length: 15 amino acids. The V gene's germline CDR1 is SEHNR and CDR2 FQNEAQ (reference sequence). The V and J ends lost 5 bases and 2 bases, in that order; junction bases with no gene match: 4. CDR3 nucleotide sequence: TGTGCCAGCAGCCCGACAGGGGGGCCCTACAATGAGCAGTTCTTC. Protein sequence: CASSPTGGPYNEQFF.

This rearrangement joins TRBV5-1 to TRBJ2-1; 12 positions agree with TRBD2. Trimming removed 1 base from V and 9 bases from J; junction bases left unmatched: 11. This CDR3 has 17 amino acids. Germline CDR1 is SGHRS and CDR2 is YFSETQ. CDR3 region: CASSLYSLAGGDGEQFF. The CDR3, as DNA: TGCGCCAGCAGCTTGTATTCACTAGCGGGAGGTGACGGTGAGCAGTTCTTC. The entire variable domain, with the rest obtained from reference TRBV5-1 and TRBJ2-1, is as follows: KAGVTQTPRYLIKTRGQQVTLSCSPISGHRSVSWYQQTPGQGLQFLFEYFSETQRNKGNFPGRFSGRQFSNSRSEMNVSTLELGDSALYLCASSLYSLAGGDGEQFFGPGTRLTVL.

The CDR3 DNA sequence: TGTGCCAGCAGTCGGACAGCTGGTAACTATGGCTACACCTTC. It specifies CASSRTAGNYGYTF. The chain is built from TRBV27 and TRBJ1-2, with D possibly TRBD1 on 6 matching bases. With 5 bases removed from V and 1 base from J, the gap between germline ends came to 11 bases. CDR3 length equals 14 residues. Germline-derived CDR1 and CDR2 are MNHEY and SMNVEV (reference sequence).

This clone was counted once. This sequence joins TRBV29-1 and TRBJ2-7; the D gene is possibly TRBD1 (5 bases). This CDR3 has 11 amino acids. Trimming shortened V by 5 bases and J by 4 bases, and 9 bases separated the two germline ends. Germline CDR1 reads SQVTM; CDR2 reads ANQGSEA. Here the CDR3 DNA reads TGCAGCGTTTTCGCAGGGTACGAGCAGTACTTC. It encodes CSVFAGYEQYF.